This TCR beta chain comes out of a study of shared clonotypes between healthy human individuals. General study points: Clonotypes which were not shared had lower generation probabilities than clonotypes that all four donors shared. The study generally estimated greater richness for naive than memory subsets.

The study ran the assay at deep level. Clones were sequenced by immunoSEQ multiplex PCR, and TCRdb holds only the in-frame ones, with some missing. The table shows nearly 1 million clones, with approximately 80% occurring only once. Only a few counts were recorded for this clone. What it binds is not known. Sequencing used memory CD4+ T cells sorted from blood. The subset was: CD45RA-negative fraction. This receptor was obtained from a man aged 18 to 30 in good health.

The CDR3 loop is CASSTEVEAFF. For the CDR3, the DNA is TGTGCCAGCAGCACAGAGGTTGAAGCTTTCTTT. V and J are TRBV2 and TRBJ1-1; D gene uncertain. Germline V gene sequence: CDR1 SNHLY, CDR2 FYNNEI. CDR3 length: 11 residues. Trimming removed 6 bases from V and 7 bases from J, with 9 bases in between.